This TCR beta chain was sequenced during a study of molecular identifiers for immune sequencing clone quantification. Previously described methods and listed TCR primers were employed for the bulk TCR libraries. TCRdb re-derived calls from the PCR reads in MiXCR, one entry per CDR3 protein. The data contain approximately 59,000 distinct CDR3 sequences, 18% of them singletons. This clonotype was counted a few times. The antigen is undetermined. V dropped 8 bases and J dropped 4; count of bases not matched to a gene: 10. This CDR3 is 14 amino acids long. In germline, CDR1 is LNHDA, CDR2 SQIVND (reference sequence). Study findings and constraints: Spiked Jurkat TCR RNA equivalent to one cell was reportedly detectable in about a million naive cells.

Every naive CD8 library was made from between roughly 17,000 and 1,000,000 sorted cells with 10%, 30% or 50% RNA. The chain joins TRBV19 to TRBJ2-7; 8 bases fit TRBD1. Sequenced input: naive CD8+ T cells from blood, with Jurkat cell RNA spiked in. Described subset: FACS-sorted CD8+CD4-CCR7+CD45RA+ naive T cells. The receptor was derived from a human donor in good health. Some libraries in this study had Jurkat cell RNA spiked in. CDR3 sequence reads: CASGVGTGEYEQYF. CDR3 nucleotides: TGTGCCAGTGGGGTCGGGACAGGCGAATACGAGCAGTACTTC.